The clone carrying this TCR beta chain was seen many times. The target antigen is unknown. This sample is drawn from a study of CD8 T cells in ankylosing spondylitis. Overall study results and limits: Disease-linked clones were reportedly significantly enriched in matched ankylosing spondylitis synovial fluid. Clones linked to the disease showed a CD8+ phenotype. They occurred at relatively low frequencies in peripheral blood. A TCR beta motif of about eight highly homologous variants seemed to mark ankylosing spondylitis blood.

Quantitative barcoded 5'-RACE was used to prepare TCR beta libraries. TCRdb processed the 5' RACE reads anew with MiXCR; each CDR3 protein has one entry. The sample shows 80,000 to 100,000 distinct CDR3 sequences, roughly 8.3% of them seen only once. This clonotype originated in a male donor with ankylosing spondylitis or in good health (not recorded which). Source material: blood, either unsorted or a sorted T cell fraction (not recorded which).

The CDR3 nucleotides read TGCGCCAGCAGCCAAGATTCCTTGCGGAGCACAGATACGCAGTATTTT. Protein product: CASSQDSLRSTDTQYF. The V and J genes are TRBV4-3 and TRBJ2-3, with unresolved D. The CDR3 totals 16 residues. The V end was cut by 0 bases, the J end by 0 bases, with 10 bases between. Germline V lookup: CDR1 LGHNA, CDR2 YSLEER.